The T cell receptor (beta chain) described here comes from a study of CD8 T cells in ankylosing spondylitis. Points from the study as a whole: Enrichment of disease-linked clones was reportedly significant in matched ankylosing spondylitis synovial fluid.

The CDR3 covers 17 residues. Germline V CDR1 and CDR2: SGHRS, YFSETQ. V was pared by 2 bases and J by 5 bases, with 9 bases of the junction left unmatched. TCRdb re-analysed the 5' RACE reads in MiXCR, keeping a single row per CDR3 protein. The data contain about 240,000 distinct CDR3 sequences, 8% to 9.5% of them singletons. This clonotype showed up many times. What it binds is not known. The clonotype was recovered from a male donor with ankylosing spondylitis or in good health (not recorded which). Sequencing was done on a sample of blood, either unsorted or a sorted T cell fraction (not recorded which). The V call is TRBV5-1, the J call TRBJ2-7; 14 bases align to TRBD2. CDR3 sequence: CASSFAWGTSGSHEQYF. The CDR3 DNA follows: TGCGCCAGCAGCTTCGCTTGGGGGACTAGCGGGAGCCACGAGCAGTACTTC.